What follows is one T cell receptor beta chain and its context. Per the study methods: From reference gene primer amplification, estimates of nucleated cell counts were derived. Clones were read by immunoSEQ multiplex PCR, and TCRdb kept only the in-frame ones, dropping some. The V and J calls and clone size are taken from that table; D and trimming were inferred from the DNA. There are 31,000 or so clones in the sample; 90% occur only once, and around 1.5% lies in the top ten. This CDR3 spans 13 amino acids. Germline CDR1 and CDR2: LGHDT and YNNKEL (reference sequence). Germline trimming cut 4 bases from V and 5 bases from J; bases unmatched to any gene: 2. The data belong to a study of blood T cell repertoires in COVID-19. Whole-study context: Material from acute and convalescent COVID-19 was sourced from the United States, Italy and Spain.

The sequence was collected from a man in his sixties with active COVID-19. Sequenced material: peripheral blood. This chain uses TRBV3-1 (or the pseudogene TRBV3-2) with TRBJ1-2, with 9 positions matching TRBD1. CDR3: CASSPGTGYGYTF. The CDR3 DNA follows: TGTGCCAGCAGCCCCGGGACAGGGTATGGCTACACCTTC.